The rows below give T cell receptor beta chains drawn from one sample of a study of shared T cell receptors in the human thymus. The table came from immunoSEQ multiplex PCR; TCRdb's copy has only in-frame clones and leaves some out. The sample holds about 660,000 clones; roughly 88% are singletons and the top ten take approximately 0.011%. This sample was shared with a second study, whose subject was human thymus T cells.

The sample was thymocytes. The receptors shown here come from a boy younger than two with a congenital heart defect. Each CDR3 is given with its conserved first and last residue. The D gene is left open where the match is weak. The size field is filled for only some rows; it gives once, few, many or a size class.

v_call	d_call	clone_size	j_call	cdr3_nt	cdr3_aa
TRBV6-4	TRBD2	once	TRBJ2-7	TGTGCCAGCAGTGACTCGACTAGCGGGAGCGAGCAGTACTTC	CASSDSTSGSEQYF
TRBV18	-	once	TRBJ1-4	TGTGCCAGCTCATCCCGGTCTCAGGCTAATGAAAAACTGTTTTTT	CASSSRSQANEKLFF
TRBV29-1	TRBD2	-	TRBJ2-1	TGCAGCTCCGTTGGGGGCGGGAGGGTTAATGAGCAGTTCTTC	CSSVGGGRVNEQFF
TRBV15	TRBD2	-	TRBJ2-1	TGTGCCACCAGCAGAGAACTCGGACTAGCGGCCTACAATGAGCAGTTCTTC	CATSRELGLAAYNEQFF
TRBV5-1	TRBD2	-	TRBJ2-7	TGCGCCAGCAGCTTGGATGTGGGCCCAGAGCTAGCGGGAGGCTTGCTGCAGTACTTC	CASSLDVGPELAGGLLQYF
TRBV27	-	-	TRBJ1-5	TGTGCCAGCAGTCAAGCTAGACGGAACAATCAGCCCCAGCATTTT	CASSQARRNNQPQHF
TRBV27	-	-	TRBJ2-7	TGTGCCAGCAGCTGGGACTCCACGCGCTACGAGCAGTACTTC	CASSWDSTRYEQYF
TRBV25-1	-	-	TRBJ2-5	TGTGCCAGCAGTGAGGGGCAGGCGGGGGCCCAAGAGACCCAGTACTTC	CASSEGQAGAQETQYF
TRBV29-1	-	few	TRBJ1-3	TGCAGCGTTGAAGATCTTGGCCTCTCTGGAAACACCATATATTTT	CSVEDLGLSGNTIYF
TRBV10-2	-	-	TRBJ2-7	TGCGCCAGCAGTGAGGTTTTCGGCTCCTACGAGCAGTACTTC	CASSEVFGSYEQYF
TRBV4-3	TRBD1	-	TRBJ2-7	TGCGCCAGCAGCCAAGGAGAGGACAGGGGAGTCTACGAGCAGTACTTC	CASSQGEDRGVYEQYF
TRBV6-5	TRBD2	-	TRBJ2-3	TGTGCCAGCAGTTATCCCGCCCGCGGGGGTCCTGCTGTTCAGTATTTT	CASSYPARGGPAVQYF
TRBV27	TRBD2	-	TRBJ2-3	TGTGCCAGCAGTTTGGGGCCTAGCGGTACAGATACGCAGTATTTT	CASSLGPSGTDTQYF
TRBV30	TRBD1	-	TRBJ1-5	TGTGCCTGGAGTGCGGACAGGACACCCCAGCCCCAGCATTTT	CAWSADRTPQPQHF
TRBV7-9	TRBD2	-	TRBJ2-3	TGTGCCAGCAGCTCGACTAGCGGGAGTGGGACAGATACGCAGTATTTT	CASSSTSGSGTDTQYF
TRBV6-5	TRBD2	-	TRBJ2-5	TGTGCCAGCAGTTCTAGCGGGAGTGGGGATGAGACCCAGTACTTC	CASSSSGSGDETQYF
TRBV12-5	TRBD2	-	TRBJ2-5	TGTGCTAGTGGTTTGGTATCCCTCGACGGCAGGGGCTTAGCGGGGTACCAAGAGACCCAGTACTTC	CASGLVSLDGRGLAGYQETQYF
TRBV6-1	-	-	TRBJ2-7	TGTGCCAGCAGTGAAGACTTCCAGGCTAGCGACGCCTCCTACGAGCAGTACTTC	CASSEDFQASDASYEQYF
TRBV7-9	TRBD1	-	TRBJ2-7	TGTGCCAGCAGCCGCGGGACAGGTGACCCCTGGGAGCAGTACTTC	CASSRGTGDPWEQYF
TRBV19	TRBD1	-	TRBJ1-2	TGTGCCAGTAGTATCCGGACAGGGGGCTATGGCTACACCTTC	CASSIRTGGYGYTF
TRBV18	TRBD1	few	TRBJ1-4	TGTGCCAGCTCACCCCGGGGACAGAGGAATGAAAAACTGTTTTTT	CASSPRGQRNEKLFF
TRBV7-7	TRBD2	-	TRBJ2-1	TGTGCTAGCAGCCCACGGACTAGCGGGAGGGGATCCTACAATGAGCAGTTCTTC	CASSPRTSGRGSYNEQFF
TRBV7-2	TRBD1	-	TRBJ2-5	TGTGCCAGCAGCTCCAGACAGGGGGCATTGGAGACCCAGTACTTC	CASSSRQGALETQYF
TRBV5-1	-	-	TRBJ2-7	TGCGCCAGCAGCTCCGAAGGGGGTTCAATCTACGAGCAGTACTTC	CASSSEGGSIYEQYF
TRBV7-2	-	-	TRBJ1-1	TGTGCCAGCAGTTCCCGCCCGCAGGGGCGAGGAGCTTTCTTT	CASSSRPQGRGAFF
TRBV6-1	TRBD1	-	TRBJ2-5	TGTGCCAGCAGGGGACAGGCCCACCAGGTGGAGACCCAGTACTTC	CASRGQAHQVETQYF
TRBV18	-	-	TRBJ2-7	TGTGCCAGCTCAACTGACAGCTACGAGCAGTACTTC	CASSTDSYEQYF
TRBV5-1	TRBD2	-	TRBJ2-3	TGCGCCAGCAGCTTGGTAGGCCTAGCGGCCACAGATACGCAGTATTTT	CASSLVGLAATDTQYF
TRBV29-1	TRBD2	-	TRBJ2-7	TGCAGCGTTCAAGACGACGGGAGGAGGACCTACGAGCAGTACTTC	CSVQDDGRRTYEQYF
TRBV27	TRBD2	-	TRBJ2-2	TGTGCCAGCAGTTTATGTTCTAGCGGGAGCCCCACCGGGGAGCTGTTTTTT	CASSLCSSGSPTGELFF
TRBV15	-	once	TRBJ2-3	TGTGCCACCAGCGATAATGGGGCAGGGACAAGCACAGATACGCAGTATTTT	CATSDNGAGTSTDTQYF
TRBV15	TRBD1	-	TRBJ1-2	TGTGCCACCACCCAGACAGGGAGCGATGGCTACACCTTC	CATTQTGSDGYTF
TRBV5-4	TRBD1	-	TRBJ2-2	TGTGCCAGCAGCTTGTGCCAAGGACAGGGGAGCACCGGGGAGCTGTTTTTT	CASSLCQGQGSTGELFF
TRBV5-4	TRBD2	-	TRBJ2-5	TGTGCCAGCAGCTTCTTAACTAGCGGGAGACCGCGACAGGAAGAGACCCAGTACTTC	CASSFLTSGRPRQEETQYF
TRBV7-3	-	once	TRBJ2-1	TGTGCCAATCGGGCGGGCCCTCCCTCTTACAATGAGCAGTTCTTC	CANRAGPPSYNEQFF
TRBV4-1	TRBD2	-	TRBJ2-1	TGCGCCAGCAGCCAAGGGAGAGACGGGAGGGGAACCTACAATGAGCAGTTCTTC	CASSQGRDGRGTYNEQFF
TRBV5-6	TRBD2	-	TRBJ2-1	TGTGCCAGCAGCTGCTCTGGACAGAGACTAGCGGGCTCCTACAATGAGCAGTTCTTC	CASSCSGQRLAGSYNEQFF
TRBV5-6	-	-	TRBJ2-7	TGTGCCAGCAGCTATACAGGGCTAGCGGAGCACTACGAGCAGTACTTC	CASSYTGLAEHYEQYF
TRBV4-2	TRBD2	-	TRBJ2-1	TGTGCCAGCAGCCAAGGAATAGCGGGAGGGGGTGAGCAGTTCTTC	CASSQGIAGGGEQFF
TRBV2	TRBD1	-	TRBJ2-7	TGTGCCAGCAGGGGGACAGGCGAAAGGGAGCAGTACTTC	CASRGTGEREQYF
TRBV4-2	-	-	TRBJ2-7	TGTGCCAGCAGCCAAGATATCCCAGGCTTTAAACCCACCTACTCCTACGAGCAGTACTTC	CASSQDIPGFKPTYSYEQYF
TRBV4-2	TRBD2	-	TRBJ2-7	TGTGCCAGCAGCCAAGGCGTCGCGGGAGGGCCGTACGAGCAGTACTTC	CASSQGVAGGPYEQYF
TRBV7-9	-	-	TRBJ2-7	TGTGCCAGCAGCTTCACCTGGCAGGGCCCCCTAAGCTACGAGCAGTACTTC	CASSFTWQGPLSYEQYF
TRBV5-6	TRBD2	-	TRBJ2-7	TGTGCCAGCAGCTTGGGACTAGCGGGGGAGAGCGAGCAGTACTTC	CASSLGLAGESEQYF
TRBV2	-	-	TRBJ2-5	TGTGCCAGCAGTTCACAGGGTTTGGAGACCCAGTACTTC	CASSSQGLETQYF
TRBV9	TRBD1	-	TRBJ1-1	TGTGCCAGCAGCGCCACGGGACAGGGGGCCTATAACACTGAAGCTTTCTTT	CASSATGQGAYNTEAFF
TRBV27	-	-	TRBJ2-1	TGTGCCAGCAGTCCTCTTCAGGACTACCCCCACGTCGGTGAGCAGTTCTTC	CASSPLQDYPHVGEQFF
TRBV7-8	-	-	TRBJ2-7	TGTGCCAGCAGCTTTGGGGGGGCTTACGAGCAGTACTTC	CASSFGGAYEQYF
TRBV7-9	-	once	TRBJ1-2	TGTGCCAGCAGCTTAGACGACCGGGACAAAGTAGCTAACTATGGCTACACCTTC	CASSLDDRDKVANYGYTF
TRBV27	TRBD2	-	TRBJ2-7	TGTGCCAGCAGTTATGCGGGAGCCCCCTACGAGCAGTACTTC	CASSYAGAPYEQYF
TRBV11-3	TRBD1	-	TRBJ2-7	TGTGCCAGCAGCTTCCCACAGGGGGCGCGCTCAGAAGAGCAGTACTTC	CASSFPQGARSEEQYF
TRBV5-6	TRBD1	-	TRBJ1-1	TGTGCCAGCAGCTTATCGGGGGACAGGGAGTACGCTGAAGCTTTCTTT	CASSLSGDREYAEAFF
TRBV6-6	-	-	TRBJ1-2	TGTGCCAGCAGTTACTCTGACGGGATTAACTATGGCTACACCTTC	CASSYSDGINYGYTF
TRBV25-1	-	few	TRBJ1-1	TGTGCCAGCAGTGAGGGGGGGACGGCTGGTACTGAAGCTTTCTTT	CASSEGGTAGTEAFF